The 2 T cell receptor beta chains given below trace back to one sample, sequenced in a study of T cell responses to AZD1222 COVID-19 vaccine. The repertoire was sequenced with immunoSEQ multiplex PCR; TCRdb's copy has only in-frame clones and lacks some. Of roughly 200,000 clones listed, just over 90% are singletons. This material consisted of peripheral blood, taken 28 days after the second dose of the MenACWY control vaccine. The origin of the receptors is an adult who received the MenACWY meningococcal vaccine as a control.

The chain joins TRBV18 to TRBJ1-2, with D tentatively TRBD1 (5 bases). In germline, CDR1 is KGHSH, CDR2 LQKENI. V was shortened by 5 bases and J by 5 bases, with 18 bases between the two germline ends. This CDR3 region has 15 residues. CDR3 residues: CASSRSGTSGYGYTF. In nucleotides, the CDR3 is TGTGCCAGCTCAAGATCCGGGACGTCCGGATATGGCTACACCTTC.

The gene calls are TRBV7-2 and TRBJ2-2, with D unclear. The germline V gene encodes CDR1 SGHTA and CDR2 FQGNSA. This CDR3 is 13 amino acids long. The V gene lost 5 bases and the J gene lost 5 bases, with 9 bases spanning the gap. CDR3 in amino acids: CASSGFQTGELFF. The CDR3 DNA is TGTGCCAGCAGCGGGTTTCAAACCGGGGAGCTGTTTTTT.